The present T cell receptor beta chain was sequenced within a study of OX40 agonist ivuxolimab in advanced cancers. Only in-frame clones appear in the TCRdb table, and some are missing; sequencing was by immunoSEQ multiplex PCR. The data contain about 51,000 clones, about 78% of them singletons. Trimming cost V 5 bases and J 2 bases, with 10 bases left between them. This CDR3 is 13 amino acids long. Germline V gene lookup returns CDR1 SGHNT and CDR2 YYREEE (reference sequence). The material sequenced was CD4+ or CD8+ T cells sorted from blood, taken in a trial of the OX40 agonist ivuxolimab. This TCR came from an adult with an advanced solid tumor such as melanoma, head and neck, liver or kidney cancer. The V and J genes are TRBV5-4 and TRBJ1-2, with D hard to call. CDR3 in DNA: TGTGCCAGCAGATCGGCCCGGAACTATGGCTACACCTTC. Translation gives CASRSARNYGYTF.